The entry below describes one TCR beta chain. Its binding antigen is unknown. Within one base of it there is no much larger clone, and no base qualities were kept. Receptor amplification or capture employed UMI-ligation and nested PCR. The ligated cDNA was amplified in four rounds of PCR with nested alpha and beta constant region primers together with the SP2 primer. For the blood and skin samples, reverse transcription of TCR RNA was done with SuperScript IV along with alpha and beta constant region primers. An oligonucleotide carrying the Illumina SP2 primer and a UMI was ligated to the cDNA 3' end using T4 RNA ligase 1. The 12-nucleotide UMI consisted of two random hexamers with an eight-base spacer between the hexamers to prevent hairpin formation. From the second PCR onward, TCR alpha and beta chain libraries were processed separately and dual indexed for multiplexing. After pooling, the indexed libraries were analyzed by capillary electrophoresis and sequenced on either an Illumina MiSeq or NextSeq. Libraries were spiked with PhiX DNA at 5-7% so that base diversity was increased and cluster recognition was improved. The source study handled its data this way. Demultiplexor pulled UMIs out of read 2, joined the UMIs with the TCR sequence from read 1, and separated reads according to sample indices. V and J genes and V-J junctions were identified by Decombinator, which gave every TCR a five-part identifier that included V and J deletions. Collapsinator used UMIs to correct sequencing errors and PCR amplification heterogeneity, producing a UMI-based abundance for each TCR. CDR3Translator turned identifiers into nucleotide sequence, translated the nucleotide sequence into amino acids, and pulled out CDR3 regions based on terminal motifs. After normalization to the amount of input RNA, the error-corrected alpha and beta TCR counts from blood and from skin were compared. TCRdb redid the processing of the public reads, applying fastp at Q25 and MiXCR, and retained in-frame beta chains. Rows are combined by CDR3 protein, so each entry shows the most common genes and DNA. The V and J calls were not made by the authors but by TCRdb's processing. For this sample there are tens of thousands of distinct CDR3 sequences; 5.2% appear just once. Under 8% of the sample is held by the ten biggest clonotypes.

The study reported a robust and sensitive protocol to amplify, sequence and analyze TCRs, based on 3' ligation of a UMI-containing oligonucleotide to TCR cDNA. For whole blood analysis, 2.5 ml of peripheral blood was collected from healthy adult volunteers into Tempus tubes, and RNA was extracted following the manufacturer's instructions. Total RNA was treated with RQ1 DNase, without cell sorting, prior to reverse transcription, with an input of roughly 1 to 1000 ng being targeted. To check how robust the pipeline was in samples where T cells make up a minority population, libraries were built from skin biopsies and whole blood. This sample stems from a study of naive and memory T cell subsets (dated by TCRdb to the late 2010s). General notes on the study: According to the figure summarizing the samples, there were about 10 blood donors, 7 tuberculin skin test biopsies and 3 saline control biopsies. PCR2 was typically a SYBR Green qPCR stopped at a set threshold; low-input samples could instead use end-point PCR (roughly 6 cycles).

The paper's findings and limits, for the study overall: The RNA-based method was acknowledged as potentially sensitive to TCR transcript changes with T cell activation and differentiation.

The specimen sequenced was blood. This TCR came from an adult in good health.

The CDR3 in this case is CASSRQGVLNTEAFF. The DNA sequence reads TGTGCCAGCAGCCGCCAGGGAGTACTAAACACTGAAGCTTTCTTT. The sequence is built from TRBV7-8 and TRBJ1-1; perhaps TRBD1 is the D gene, with 5 bases matching. V loses 5 bases, J loses 2 bases, and the germline ends lie 15 bases apart. As encoded in the germline V gene, CDR1 is SGHVS while CDR2 is FQNEAQ. The CDR3 spans 15 residues, from the cysteine through the phenylalanine. Of all the DNA, just the CDR3 is kept, 45 bases in frame from base 1.